A selection of T cell receptor beta chains follows, all from one sample in a study of blood T cell repertoires in COVID-19. Clones were read by immunoSEQ multiplex PCR, and TCRdb kept only the in-frame ones, dropping some. This table has some 75,000 clones, 80% appearing once. The source material was peripheral blood. The origin of the receptors is a man aged 50-59 years with COVID-19, enrolled during active disease. CDR3s include the opening cysteine and the closing phenylalanine or tryptophan. D genes are given only for firm matches.

TRBV5-1	TRBJ1-4	-	CASSPNLPGSNEKLFF
TRBV28	TRBJ2-3	TRBD2	CASSPGGTDTQYF
TRBV11-2	TRBJ2-1	-	CATSVRGEQFF
TRBV6-5	TRBJ1-1	-	CASTGVGTEAFF
TRBV9	TRBJ2-1	-	CASSPRDHPLNEQFF
TRBV6-2/TRBV6-3	TRBJ1-1	TRBD1	CASSYSPGGGTEAFF
TRBV5-4	TRBJ2-1	-	CASSPGNYYNEQFF
TRBV28	TRBJ2-7	TRBD2	CASGTSGRSYEQYF
TRBV19	TRBJ1-5	TRBD1	CASSKQGAGNQPQHF
TRBV5-6	TRBJ1-1	-	CASSLGLSGLFEAFF
TRBV18	TRBJ2-7	-	CASSPGEGYGMYF